This TCR beta chain was profiled in a study of Graves' ophthalmopathy and Graves' hyperthyroidism. Under 3 months in duration, the ophthalmopathy in affected donors had moderate-to-severe activity, CAS ≥3 and NOSPECS ≥4. Fresh peripheral blood, roughly 9.4 ml, was the PBMC source. RNA transcripts were the source from which TCR beta CDR3 regions were amplified. First-round RT-PCR relied on HTBI primers, and a second-round multiplex PCR came next. TCRdb reanalysed the multiplex PCR reads using MiXCR and keeps one entry per CDR3 protein. The sample shows 660,000 or so distinct CDR3 sequences, about 38% of them seen only once. In germline, CDR1 is SGHDT, CDR2 YYEEEE. The CDR3 is 13 amino acids. V dropped 3 bases and J dropped 8 bases, with 14 bases sitting between them. At least ten counts were recorded for this clonotype.

This chain connects TRBV5-6 to TRBJ1-2; D uncertain. The sequence came from an adult man with Graves' ophthalmopathy. The material sequenced was peripheral blood. CDR3 residues: CASSWASKGGYTF. The CDR3 DNA follows: TGTGCCAGCAGCTGGGCCTCCAAAGGGGGCTACACCTTC.